This is a list of T cell receptor beta chains from one sample in a study of metastatic and nonmetastatic thyroid tumors. TCRdb re-called the PCR reads with MiXCR. The sample shows some 55,000 clones, 25% to 30% of them seen only once. The source material was blood. Every receptor here comes from a female donor with papillary thyroid cancer or a benign thyroid nodule (not recorded which). Some clones in this sample may be carry-over from other donors' samples. CDR3s include the opening cysteine and the closing phenylalanine or tryptophan.

J gene: TRBJ1-2; V gene: TRBV12-3/TRBV12-4; CDR3 protein: CASSSSDPPLGYTF
J gene: TRBJ1-2; V gene: TRBV6-5; CDR3 protein: CASSRTQGDIYTF
J gene: TRBJ1-5; V gene: TRBV27; CDR3 protein: CASSVEGGQPQHF
J gene: TRBJ1-2; V gene: TRBV10-2; CDR3 protein: CASSEFGGPGYTF
J gene: TRBJ1-3; V gene: TRBV11-2; CDR3 protein: CAILKAVGNTIYF
J gene: TRBJ1-5; V gene: TRBV28; CDR3 protein: CASSLTKQPQHF
J gene: TRBJ2-3; V gene: TRBV28; CDR3 protein: CASISLAGTDTQYF
J gene: TRBJ2-2; V gene: TRBV6-2/TRBV6-3; CDR3 protein: CASTPPPGALNTGELFF
J gene: TRBJ2-5; V gene: TRBV5-8; CDR3 protein: CASSLALGRIKETQYF
J gene: TRBJ2-7; V gene: TRBV2; CDR3 protein: CASRSPGVYEQYF
J gene: TRBJ2-6; V gene: TRBV11-2; CDR3 protein: CASSSGGWTGESGANVLTF
J gene: TRBJ1-6; V gene: TRBV14; CDR3 protein: CASSQELDSPLHF
J gene: TRBJ2-7; V gene: TRBV9; CDR3 protein: CASSARDSLYGQYF
J gene: TRBJ1-1; V gene: TRBV4-1; CDR3 protein: CASSPPRIATYTEAFF
J gene: TRBJ2-7; V gene: TRBV19; CDR3 protein: CASSPSDRVTFEQYF
J gene: TRBJ1-6; V gene: TRBV6-6; CDR3 protein: CASSYNIRAPLHF
J gene: TRBJ1-6; V gene: TRBV12-3/TRBV12-4; CDR3 protein: CASSLGQGNSPLHF
J gene: TRBJ1-1; V gene: TRBV20-1; CDR3 protein: CSASPGISEAFF
J gene: TRBJ2-2; V gene: TRBV27; CDR3 protein: CASSFIGDGTGELFF
J gene: TRBJ1-1; V gene: TRBV7-9; CDR3 protein: CASSLVLGSGNEAFF
J gene: TRBJ1-1; V gene: TRBV12-3/TRBV12-4; CDR3 protein: CASSLMGQGRTNTEAFF
J gene: TRBJ1-6; V gene: TRBV12-3/TRBV12-4; CDR3 protein: CASRDSDSPLHF
J gene: TRBJ2-1; V gene: TRBV28; CDR3 protein: CASTKSSGYEQFF
J gene: TRBJ1-1; V gene: TRBV6-1; CDR3 protein: CARSVEGSGTESFF
J gene: TRBJ1-2; V gene: TRBV28; CDR3 protein: CASSSPGGIGPYGYTF
J gene: TRBJ2-5; V gene: TRBV24-1; CDR3 protein: CATSDPSPRQGQETQYF
J gene: TRBJ2-3; V gene: TRBV11-2; CDR3 protein: CASRYRGQGGTDTQYF
J gene: TRBJ2-3; V gene: TRBV7-8; CDR3 protein: CASSLASGLARDTQYF
J gene: TRBJ1-4; V gene: TRBV20-1; CDR3 protein: CSARTLGGKLFF
J gene: TRBJ1-6; V gene: TRBV28; CDR3 protein: CASSLPRGPLHF
J gene: TRBJ1-5; V gene: TRBV6-1; CDR3 protein: CASTRSEYSNQPQHF
J gene: TRBJ2-1; V gene: TRBV4-3; CDR3 protein: CASSQRTRYNEQFF
J gene: TRBJ2-7; V gene: TRBV5-4; CDR3 protein: CASSLGLAGAGKTYEQYF
J gene: TRBJ2-3; V gene: TRBV28; CDR3 protein: CASRRGQTDTQYF
J gene: TRBJ2-1; V gene: TRBV11-2; CDR3 protein: CASSLVGTPYYEQFF
J gene: TRBJ2-7; V gene: TRBV6-1; CDR3 protein: CASSSGTLSYEQYF
J gene: TRBJ1-6; V gene: TRBV6-1; CDR3 protein: CASRVNDSPLHF
J gene: TRBJ2-7; V gene: TRBV20-1; CDR3 protein: CSARLSGHEQYF
J gene: TRBJ1-2; V gene: TRBV7-9; CDR3 protein: CASSRPEDNYGYTF
J gene: TRBJ2-7; V gene: TRBV9; CDR3 protein: CASSVEGQGAGEQYF
J gene: TRBJ2-3; V gene: TRBV6-1; CDR3 protein: CASSGSGPTDTQYF
J gene: TRBJ2-7; V gene: TRBV11-1; CDR3 protein: CASSLPGEGVISYEQYF
J gene: TRBJ2-7; V gene: TRBV27; CDR3 protein: CASSLGQNYEQYF
J gene: TRBJ2-5; V gene: TRBV2; CDR3 protein: CASSEAGRGGRETQYF
J gene: TRBJ2-1; V gene: TRBV6-4; CDR3 protein: CASSDSTDRGSGEQFF
J gene: TRBJ2-3; V gene: TRBV28; CDR3 protein: CASSPTGATDTQYF
J gene: TRBJ1-2; V gene: TRBV30; CDR3 protein: CAWSDWTGASGGYTF
J gene: TRBJ2-1; V gene: TRBV5-6; CDR3 protein: CASTQWAGDWEQFF
J gene: TRBJ1-1; V gene: TRBV12-3/TRBV12-4; CDR3 protein: CASYGPPERDEAFF
J gene: TRBJ2-2; V gene: TRBV7-2; CDR3 protein: CASSPTGWGTGELFF
J gene: TRBJ2-7; V gene: TRBV30; CDR3 protein: CAWKRGRGVSYEQYF
J gene: TRBJ1-2; V gene: TRBV5-1; CDR3 protein: CASSTTGTANYGYTF
J gene: TRBJ1-2; V gene: TRBV2; CDR3 protein: CASWDPRQGLYGYTF
J gene: TRBJ1-4; V gene: TRBV7-9; CDR3 protein: CASSLAGGQLNEKLFF